Sequencing of this T cell receptor (beta chain) was carried out in a study of vaccination effects on CD4 cells after COVID-19. Whole-study context: Convalescent patient samples, from two individuals, date to 16 days and one week before vaccination. Study-wide results and limits: After vaccination, at late timepoints, clones induced by infection and by vaccine contracted markedly. Convalescent patients numbered few in the study; early post-infection timepoints were missing entirely.

Produced via immunoSEQ multiplex PCR; TCRdb's table is partial and in-frame only. The table includes tens of thousands of clones, approximately 73% detected once. Trimming pared 2 bases from V and 1 base from J, leaving 14 bases between. The V gene's germline CDR1 is SGHTA and CDR2 FQGNSA. The CDR3 is 16 residues long. Sequencing was preceded by expansion of antigen-specific CD4+ T cells with viral peptide pools in the ViraFEST assay. Culturing for nine to ten days preceded CD4+ T cell isolation. Infection with SARS-CoV-2 occurred in the person between March and December 2020, and PCR confirmed it. For each well, roughly 2 million PBMC were cultured with 8.5 to 10 IU/ml IL-2 and around 10 ug/ml peptides. On this clone itself: Its target is not known.

The chain is built from TRBV7-2 and TRBJ2-5; possible D gene TRBD2, 6 bases. The sample here was CD4+ T cells from PBMCs cultured with a peptide pool, taken before COVID-19 vaccination. The TCR was taken from a human donor who had a prior SARS-CoV-2 infection. CDR3 sequence: CASSLSTAGIQETQYF. CDR3 nucleotides: TGTGCCAGCAGCTTATCCACGGCGGGGATCCAAGAGACCCAGTACTTC.